What follows are 21 T cell receptor beta chains derived from one specimen sequenced in a study of a mutant IDH1 vaccine in newly diagnosed glioma. Antigens for these TCRs are unknown. Only in-frame clones appear in the TCRdb table, and some are missing; sequencing was by immunoSEQ multiplex PCR. The sample holds tens of thousands of clones, about 81% seen once. Time point defined: week 47, end of study. Mutant IDH1 20-mer peptide, at 300 ug, made up each vaccine dose, with topical imiquimod. The sequencing here drew on PBMCs, taken from a glioma patient whose treatment included an IDH1 peptide vaccine. The receptors originated from a middle-aged man with glioma.

Here the CDR3 reads CASSSAGVTAGSNYGYTF. For the CDR3, the DNA is TGTGCCAGCAGCTCAGCGGGGGTAACCGCAGGGTCTAACTATGGCTACACCTTC. The chain uses TRBV11-2 and TRBJ1-2, with a possible D match to TRBD1 (5 bases). Per germline, CDR1 SGHAT and CDR2 FQNNGV. This CDR3 comprises 18 residues. V was pared by 4 bases and J by 0 bases, with 21 bases between.

This rearrangement joins TRBV27 to TRBJ2-7; TRBD2 matches 7 bases. The CDR3 loop spans 15 amino acids. The trim removed 8 bases at V and 4 bases at J, leaving 14 bases unmatched. CDR1 MNHEY and CDR2 SMNVEV come from the germline V gene (reference sequence). The CDR3 DNA sequence: TGTGCCAGCCGAAGTGGGGGGGTTGAGTTTTACGAGCAGTACTTC. Protein: CASRSGGVEFYEQYF.

The chain joins TRBV29-1 to TRBJ2-1; 8 nucleotides line up with TRBD2. Germline loops: CDR1 SQVTM, CDR2 ANQGSEA. There are 14 residues in the CDR3. Trimming cost V 0 bases and J 10 bases; bases outside gene matches: 8. The CDR3 is CSVEEAAGVWEQFF. DNA for the CDR3: TGCAGCGTTGAAGAGGCAGCGGGAGTTTGGGAGCAGTTCTTC.

The V gene is TRBV4-3, the J gene TRBJ2-7; TRBD1 matches 11 bases. CDR3 length: 16 amino acids. Germline CDR1 is LGHNA and CDR2 is YSLEER. V trimming: 3 bases; J trimming: 4 bases; junction bases outside the gene matches: 8. CDR3 region: CASSQGTGGPGYEQYF. The DNA for the CDR3 is TGCGCCAGCAGCCAGGGGACAGGGGGGCCCGGTTACGAGCAGTACTTC.

J is TRBJ1-6 and V is TRBV27; D is ambiguous. Trimming pared 2 bases from V and 3 bases from J, leaving 8 bases between. The germline CDR1 and CDR2 sequences are MNHEY and SMNVEV (reference sequence). CDR3 length: 15 amino acids. The CDR3 DNA sequence: TGTGCCAGCAGTTTAGAAGCCCTCTATAATTCACCCCTCCACTTT. Its translation is CASSLEALYNSPLHF.

The CDR3 reads CASSGTSGGAPFF. CDR3 nucleotide sequence: TGCGCCAGCAGTGGGACTAGCGGGGGGGCGCCGTTCTTC. The chain combines TRBV10-2 with TRBJ2-1, with 15 bases aligning to TRBD2. The germline CDR1 and CDR2 sequences are WSHSY and SAAADI. After removal of 4 bases from V and 15 bases from J, the junction contained 4 bases not matched to a gene. The length of the CDR3 is 13 residues.

This clone was observed once. The J gene is TRBJ2-7, the V gene TRBV6-5, with D unresolved. V gave up 0 bases and J gave up 4 bases, with 16 bases separating them. Germline assignment: CDR1 MNHEY and CDR2 SVGAGI. CDR3 size: 16 residues. CDR3 sequence: CASSYSSHFFGYEQYF. The CDR3 DNA reads as TGTGCCAGCAGTTACTCGAGCCATTTTTTTGGGTACGAGCAGTACTTC.

The CDR3 protein is CASSRDLGGEKLFF. CDR3 DNA sequence: TGCGCCAGCAGCCGTGACCTCGGTGGTGAAAAACTGTTTTTT. This chain joins TRBV5-1 and TRBJ1-4; D is unresolved. The length of the CDR3 is 14 residues. V was clipped by 4 bases and J by 7 bases, with 14 bases between them. In germline, CDR1 is SGHRS, CDR2 YFSETQ.

J is TRBJ1-2 and V is TRBV5-8; 7 bases are a match to TRBD1. V lost 3 bases to trimming and J lost 6 bases; unmatched junction nucleotides: 5. This CDR3 has 13 amino acids. Germline lookup yields CDR1 SGHTS and CDR2 YDEGEE. CDR3 in amino acids: CASSSDRFNGYTF. The CDR3 DNA follows: TGTGCCAGCAGCTCGGACAGGTTCAATGGCTACACCTTC.

The chain is built from TRBV29-1 and TRBJ1-1; 9 bases align to TRBD1. Looked up from germline, CDR1 is SQVTM and CDR2 is ANQGSEA. V lost 6 bases and J lost 1; bases outside the gene matches: 6. The CDR3 loop spans 14 amino acids. CDR3 coding DNA: TGCAGCGTCCGCGAACAGGGGGCGAACACTGAAGCTTTCTTT. As protein: CSVREQGANTEAFF.

This clone showed up just a few times. This chain connects TRBV5-5 to TRBJ1-2; no clear D. Germline V gives CDR1 SGHKS, CDR2 YYEKEE (reference sequence). This CDR3 is 13 amino acids long. The V and J ends lost 2 bases and 6 bases respectively, with 11 bases between them. The CDR3 here is CASSLPGKNGYTF. CDR3 coding DNA: TGTGCCAGCAGCTTACCCGGGAAGAATGGCTACACCTTC.

The rearrangement joins TRBV7-2 to TRBJ1-2, with D unresolved. The CDR3 runs to 15 residues. Germline values: CDR1 SGHTA, CDR2 FQGNSA. V was cut by 2 bases and J by 4 bases, with 14 bases left in between. The DNA for the CDR3 is TGTGCCAGCAGCTTAAGAGTGGCAGGCCGCTATGGCTACACCTTC. It yields the protein CASSLRVAGRYGYTF.

This chain uses TRBV30 with TRBJ1-2, with D unclear. V shed 2 bases and J shed 3 bases, with 13 bases lying between them. Germline V gene sequence: CDR1 GTSNPN, CDR2 SVGIG (reference sequence). This CDR3 spans 14 amino acids. As DNA, the CDR3 is TGTGCCTGGAGTAGGAGCCCTTGGGACTATGGCTACACCTTC. It specifies CAWSRSPWDYGYTF.

The chain recombines TRBV4-3 with TRBJ1-2; D unclear. The V and J ends lost 4 bases and 0 bases respectively, with 18 bases between them. The CDR3 has 17 amino acids. CDR1 is LGHNA, CDR2 YSLEER, per germline. Here the CDR3 DNA reads TGCGCCAGCAGCCTCCCCGACCGATTACTGACTAACTATGGCTACACCTTC. Residues: CASSLPDRLLTNYGYTF.

The chain uses TRBV7-8 and TRBJ2-1, with TRBD2 matching 11 bases. The CDR3 runs 18 residues. The germline V gene encodes CDR1 SGHVS and CDR2 FQNEAQ. The V segment lost 2 bases and the J segment 3 bases; nucleotides outside the gene matches: 9. The CDR3 DNA follows: TGTGCCAGCAGCTTACGTACTAGCGGGAGTATATTCTACAATGAGCAGTTCTTC. Translation gives CASSLRTSGSIFYNEQFF.

This chain links TRBV25-1 with TRBJ1-2, with D possibly matching TRBD1 (5 bases). The CDR3 consists of 13 residues. With 4 bases removed from V and 5 bases from J, the gap between germline ends came to 11 bases. Germline V lookup: CDR1 MGHDK, CDR2 SYGVNS. The CDR3 DNA sequence: TGTGCCAGCAGTGGCAGGGTGTATTATGGCTACACCTTC. Translated, it gives CASSGRVYYGYTF.

This chain joins TRBV4-3 and TRBJ2-3; 13 bases fit TRBD2. Trimming removed 1 base from V and 3 bases from J; junction bases left unmatched: 4. Germline CDR1 and CDR2: LGHNA and YSLEER. The CDR3 consists of 17 residues. The CDR3 loop reads CASSQGTSGGRTDTQYF. The CDR3 region has the DNA TGCGCCAGCAGCCAAGGGACTAGCGGGGGCCGTACAGATACGCAGTATTTT.

The chain joins TRBV7-9 to TRBJ2-5; TRBD2 matches 10 bases. CDR1 SEHNR and CDR2 FQNEAQ come from the germline V gene (reference sequence). This CDR3 has 16 amino acids. V shed 1 base, J shed 5 bases, and the junction held 7 bases outside the gene matches. CDR3 nucleotide sequence: TGTGCCAGCAGCTTAGGCCAGCGGGAGGGCCGGGAGACCCAGTACTTC. This translates into CASSLGQREGRETQYF.

The chain has TRBV6-5 and TRBJ2-1; D is possibly TRBD1 (6 bases). V shed 0 bases and J shed 6 bases, with 15 bases lying between them. The CDR3 is 16 amino acids. Germline V gives CDR1 MNHEY, CDR2 SVGAGI. As DNA, the CDR3 is TGTGCCAGCAGTTACTCGGACAGCCCGGCACCCAATGAGCAGTTCTTC. This translates into CASSYSDSPAPNEQFF.

This clone was seen a handful of times. The rearrangement links TRBV6-5 to TRBJ1-6; 9 nucleotides align to TRBD1. After removal of 4 bases from V and 10 bases from J, the junction contained 2 bases not matched to a gene. Germline CDR1 is MNHEY and CDR2 is SVGAGI. The CDR3 covers 13 residues. The CDR3 nucleotides read TGTGCCAGCAGTTGGGACAGGGAGTCACCCCTCCACTTT. Its protein is CASSWDRESPLHF.

The V gene is TRBV7-9, the J gene TRBJ2-7, with D maybe TRBD1 (5 bases). The V gene's germline CDR1 is SEHNR and CDR2 FQNEAQ (reference sequence). The V end lost 5 bases, the J end lost 5 bases, and 22 bases lay between the germline ends. The CDR3 totals 16 residues. DNA for the CDR3: TGTGCCAGCAGCAACTTATATGGCAGGGTTGTGGACGAGCAGTACTTC. Its translation: CASSNLYGRVVDEQYF.